This T cell receptor (beta chain) was sequenced for a study of CD8+ T cells in alopecia areata. Study in general: It was 6 to 18 months of tofacitinib, and then there were 6 months off drug.

Peripheral blood and lesional scalp punch biopsies were taken from alopecia areata patients. CD4+ and CD8+ T cells were sorted from PBMCs stained for CD3, CD4 and CD8. Extracted from the samples, RNA was reverse transcribed into cDNA to serve as the sequencing template. The table came from immunoSEQ multiplex PCR; TCRdb's copy has only in-frame clones and leaves some out. The data show some 99,000 clones, roughly 47% seen once. V was clipped by 1 base and J by 6 bases; unmatched bases: 11. CDR1 and CDR2 from the germline V gene are MGHRA and YSYEKL. The length of the CDR3 is 19 residues. Study-wide results and caveats: Sequenced scalp T cells also include alphabeta T cells resident in normal skin.

The sample holds a few counts of this clone. Its specificity is not known. The receptor was isolated from a human donor with alopecia areata. This chain links TRBV4-1 with TRBJ2-2; TRBD2 agrees at 13 bases. Input material: CD4+ T cells sorted from blood. This CDR3 is CASSQALLAGGFQSGELFF. The CDR3 DNA sequence: TGCGCCAGCAGCCAAGCACTACTAGCGGGAGGGTTCCAGTCCGGGGAGCTGTTTTTT.